This T cell receptor (beta chain) was sequenced in a study of T cell responses to AZD1222 COVID-19 vaccine. The study, taken as a whole, reports: It was only after the peak T cell response that any repertoires were sampled. It was only a handful of AZD1222 recipients who were seropositive at baseline. There were mostly white British donors and more females than males, and clonal diversity was possibly underestimated.

The method was immunoSEQ multiplex PCR; TCRdb's version includes in-frame clones alone and lacks a portion of them. The sample has fewer than 120,000 clones, 85% to 95% seen once. Turning to this clone: The antigen is unknown.

Trimming stripped 6 bases from V and 3 bases from J, with 18 bases between. CDR1 LNHDA and CDR2 SQIVND come from the germline V gene (reference sequence). This CDR3 has 15 residues. The chain employs TRBV19 and TRBJ2-7; D is perhaps TRBD2 (7 bases). The receptor was isolated from an adult in good health. The sequenced sample was peripheral blood, obtained on day 0 of AZD1222 vaccination. The CDR3 coding sequence is TGTGCCAGTAGCAATTCAGCGGGACAACTCTACGAGCAGTACTTC. As protein: CASSNSAGQLYEQYF.